This T cell receptor beta chain stems from a study of CD8+CD57+ T cells in acquired aplastic anemia. In germline, CDR1 is MNHNS, CDR2 SASEGT. The length of the CDR3 is 15 residues. On this clonotype itself: An end of the junction does not agree with germline; a read error may underlie this.

Patients chosen for sequencing had CD8+CD57+ cells that had expanded, as shown by flow cytometry. Profiling that covered TCR beta VDJ and CDR3 relied on genomic DNA as its template. TCRdb re-derived calls from the reads in MiXCR, one entry per CDR3 protein. The table includes roughly 180,000 distinct CDR3 sequences, roughly 50% detected once. The sequenced sample was sorted CD4+, CD8+, or CD8+CD57+ T cells (not recorded which) from PBMCs. This sequence was found in a human donor with aplastic anemia. The chain combines TRBV6-1 with TRBJ2-1; the D gene is possibly TRBD2 (5 bases). CDR3 residues: CASSLSEGSYNEQSF. The CDR3 nucleotides read TGTGCCAGCAGTCTTAGCGAAGGCTCCTACAATGAGCAGTCCTTC.